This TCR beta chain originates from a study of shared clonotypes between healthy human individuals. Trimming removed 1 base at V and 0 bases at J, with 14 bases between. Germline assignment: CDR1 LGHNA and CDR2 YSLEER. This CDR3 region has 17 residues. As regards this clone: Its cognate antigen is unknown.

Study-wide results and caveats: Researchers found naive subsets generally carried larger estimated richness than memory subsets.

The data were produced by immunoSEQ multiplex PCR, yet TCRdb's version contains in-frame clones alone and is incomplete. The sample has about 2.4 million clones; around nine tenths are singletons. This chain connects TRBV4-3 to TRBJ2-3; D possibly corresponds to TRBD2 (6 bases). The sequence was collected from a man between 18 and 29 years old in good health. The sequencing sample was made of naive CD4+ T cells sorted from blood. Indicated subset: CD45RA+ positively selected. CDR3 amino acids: CASSQGHLAGSTDTQYF. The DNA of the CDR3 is TGCGCCAGCAGCCAAGGCCACTTGGCGGGGAGCACAGATACGCAGTATTTT.